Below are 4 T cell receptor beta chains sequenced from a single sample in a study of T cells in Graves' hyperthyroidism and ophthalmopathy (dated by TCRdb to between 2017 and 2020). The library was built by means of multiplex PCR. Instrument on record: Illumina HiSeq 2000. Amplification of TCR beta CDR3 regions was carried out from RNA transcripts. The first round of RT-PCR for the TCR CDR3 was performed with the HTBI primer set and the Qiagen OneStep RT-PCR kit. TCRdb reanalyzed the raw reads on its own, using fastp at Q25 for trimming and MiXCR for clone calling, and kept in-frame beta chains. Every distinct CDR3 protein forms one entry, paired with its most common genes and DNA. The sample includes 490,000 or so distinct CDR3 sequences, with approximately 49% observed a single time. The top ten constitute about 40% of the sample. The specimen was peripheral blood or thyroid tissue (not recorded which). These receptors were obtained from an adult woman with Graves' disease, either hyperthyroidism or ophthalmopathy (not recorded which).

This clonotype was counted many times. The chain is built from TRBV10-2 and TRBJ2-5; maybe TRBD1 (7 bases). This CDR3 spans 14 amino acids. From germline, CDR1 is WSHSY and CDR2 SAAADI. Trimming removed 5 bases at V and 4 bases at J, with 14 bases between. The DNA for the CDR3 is TGCGCCAGCAGTCTGCAGGGGGGAGGAGAGACCCAGTACTTC. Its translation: CASSLQGGGETQYF.

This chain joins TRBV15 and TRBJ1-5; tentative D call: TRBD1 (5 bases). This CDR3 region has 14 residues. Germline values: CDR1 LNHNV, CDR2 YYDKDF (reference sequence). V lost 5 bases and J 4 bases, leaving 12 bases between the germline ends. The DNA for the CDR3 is TGTGCCACCAGCCCCGGGGGAGGGAATCAGCCCCAGCATTTT. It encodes CATSPGGGNQPQHF.

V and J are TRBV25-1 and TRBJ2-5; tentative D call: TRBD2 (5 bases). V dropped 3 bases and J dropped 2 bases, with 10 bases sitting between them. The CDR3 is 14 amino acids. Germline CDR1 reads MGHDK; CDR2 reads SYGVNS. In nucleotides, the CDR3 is TGTGCCAGCAGTGACGAAGCGGAACAAGAGACCCAGTACTTC. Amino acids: CASSDEAEQETQYF.

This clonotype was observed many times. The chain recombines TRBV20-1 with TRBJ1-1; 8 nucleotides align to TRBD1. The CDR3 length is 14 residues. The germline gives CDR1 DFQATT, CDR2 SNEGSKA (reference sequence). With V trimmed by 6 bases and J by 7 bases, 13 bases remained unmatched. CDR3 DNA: TGCAGTGCCCGAAGGTCAGGGGGCGTCGGTGAAGCTTTCTTT. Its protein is CSARRSGGVGEAFF.